This T cell receptor (beta chain) was recovered during a study of preoperative IRX-2 immunotherapy in early breast cancer. This clone was observed a single time. Treatment here: preoperative locoregional IRX-2 cytokine immunotherapy. Preoperative locoregional IRX-2 cytokine immunotherapy was tested in the phase Ib source study. Clones were sequenced by immunoSEQ multiplex PCR, and TCRdb holds only the in-frame ones, with some missing. This table has around 35,000 clones, about 96% appearing once. Sampling was performed from a patient treated with IRX-2 immunotherapy. This receptor was obtained from a human donor with breast cancer.

The CDR3 DNA sequence: TGTGCCAGCAGCTTAAACCCGGACTACAATGAGCAGTTCTTC. It specifies CASSLNPDYNEQFF. The chain combines TRBV7-3 with TRBJ2-1; D unresolved. The germline CDR1 and CDR2 sequences are SGHTA and FQGTGA. This CDR3 region has 14 residues. The germline V and J ends were trimmed by 1 base and 3 bases, with 7 bases remaining between them.